This T cell receptor (beta chain) was sequenced for a study of T cell changes during pregnancy in multiple sclerosis. The CDR3 has 15 amino acids. Germline loops: CDR1 SGDLS, CDR2 YYNGEE. V was pared by 4 bases and J by 8 bases, with 7 bases of the junction left unmatched. Profiling relied on immunoSEQ multiplex PCR, and the TCRdb table lists in-frame clones only, not all of them. This table has more than 95,000 clones, 92% appearing once. The rearrangement joins TRBV9 to TRBJ2-1; 12 bases align to TRBD1. The material was peripheral blood, obtained after pregnancy. This receptor was identified in a female donor with multiple sclerosis, enrolled in a pregnancy study. CDR3 DNA: TGTGCCAGCAGCACAGACGGGACAGGGGGCGATGAGCAGTTCTTC. Protein: CASSTDGTGGDEQFF.